The 16 T cell receptor beta chains below all came from one sample that was sequenced in a study of OX40 agonist ivuxolimab in advanced cancers. Profiled with immunoSEQ multiplex PCR; TCRdb holds only in-frame clones, not every one. The top ten hold about 0.78% of the sample, which has about 73,000 clones, 65% to 90% seen once. Sequenced here: CD4+ or CD8+ T cells sorted from blood, sampled in a trial of the OX40 agonist ivuxolimab. The source is an adult with an advanced solid tumor such as melanoma, head and neck, liver or kidney cancer.

CDR3 loop: CAWVVRRLSNNEQFF. The CDR3 DNA follows: TGTGCCTGGGTTGTAAGGCGGCTCTCTAACAATGAGCAGTTCTTC. This chain joins TRBV30 and TRBJ2-1; no clear D. Germline V CDR1 and CDR2: GTSNPN, SVGIG (reference sequence). This CDR3 region has 15 residues. Trimming removed 5 bases from V and 5 bases from J, with 19 bases in between.

V and J are TRBV2 and TRBJ2-3; D is uncertain. Germline values: CDR1 SNHLY, CDR2 FYNNEI. The CDR3 is 14 amino acids. Trimming shortened V by 5 bases and J by 3 bases, and 12 bases separated the two germline ends. This CDR3 reads CASSRRTTTDTQYF. In DNA form, the CDR3 reads TGTGCCAGCAGTAGACGGACGACGACAGATACGCAGTATTTT. Drawing the rest from reference TRBV2 and TRBJ2-3, the complete variable domain is EPEVTQTPSHQVTQMGQEVILRCVPISNHLYFYWYRQILGQKVEFLVSFYNNEISEKSEIFDDQFSVERPDGSNFTLKIRSTKLEDSAMYFCASSRRTTTDTQYFGPGTRLTVL.

V is TRBV5-4 and J is TRBJ2-3, with 15 bases that match TRBD2. The CDR3 is 17 amino acids. Germline-derived CDR1 and CDR2 are SGHNT and YYREEE (reference sequence). The ends lost 6 bases at V and 3 bases at J; junction bases unmatched: 8. In DNA, the CDR3 is TGTGCCAGCACCGGGACTAGCGGGAGGTTAGCTACAGATACGCAGTATTTT. Protein: CASTGTSGRLATDTQYF.

The chain employs TRBV2 and TRBJ1-5; D might be TRBD1 (6 bases). Germline V gene data show CDR1 as SNHLY and CDR2 as FYNNEI. This CDR3 spans 15 amino acids. The V end was cut by 0 bases, the J end by 7 bases, with 13 bases between. As DNA, the CDR3 is TGTGCCAGCAGTGAAGCGCGGGGGGCGGGGCAGCCCCAGCATTTT. It yields the protein CASSEARGAGQPQHF.

The chain links TRBV28 to TRBJ1-4, with TRBD1 matching over 10 bases. V dropped 6 bases and J dropped 7; count of bases not matched to a gene: 5. The CDR3 spans 14 residues. The germline V gene encodes CDR1 MDHEN and CDR2 SYDVKM. CDR3 sequence reads: CASRPGQGFEKLFF. In DNA, the CDR3 is TGTGCCAGCAGGCCGGGACAGGGGTTTGAAAAACTGTTTTTT. Drawing the rest from reference TRBV28 and TRBJ1-4, the complete variable domain is DVKVTQSSRYLVKRTGEKVFLECVQDMDHENMFWYRQDPGLGLRLIYFSYDVKMKEKGDIPEGYSVSREKKERFSLILESASTNQTSMYLCASRPGQGFEKLFFGSGTQLSVL.

The V call is TRBV11-3, the J call TRBJ2-7, with TRBD1 matching 10 bases. The CDR3 has 14 residues. The germline gives CDR1 SGHNT, CDR2 YENEEA. The J segment lost 5 bases and the V segment lost 5 bases, leaving 6 bases of the junction unmatched. Here the CDR3 reads CASSPGQGFNEQYF. DNA for the CDR3: TGTGCCAGCAGCCCGGGACAGGGGTTCAACGAGCAGTACTTC.

The chain employs TRBV27 and TRBJ2-1, with TRBD2 matching over 15 bases. Unmatched junction bases numbered 6, after V lost 5 bases and J lost 7 bases. The CDR3 contains 16 residues. Germline V lookup: CDR1 MNHEY, CDR2 SMNVEV (reference sequence). The CDR3 DNA is TGTGCCAGCAGTCCCCGGACTAGCGGGAGGGGGAATGAGCAGTTCTTC. This encodes CASSPRTSGRGNEQFF.

The sample holds one count of this clone. The V and J genes are TRBV7-2 and TRBJ1-2; the D is unclear. This CDR3 comprises 12 residues. In germline, CDR1 is SGHTA, CDR2 FQGNSA. The V end was cut by 1 base, the J end by 5 bases, with 5 bases between. CDR3 residues: CASSLEAYGYTF. The CDR3 nucleotides are TGTGCCAGCAGCTTAGAAGCTTATGGCTACACCTTC.

The rearrangement links TRBV7-8 to TRBJ1-2; 10 nucleotides agree with TRBD1. CDR1 is SGHVS, CDR2 FQNEAQ, per germline. J gave up 3 bases and V 5 bases, and 6 bases lay outside the gene matches. The CDR3 contains 15 residues. This chain's CDR3 is CASSPRDRGDYGYTF. The CDR3 region has the DNA TGTGCCAGCAGCCCCAGGGACAGGGGTGACTATGGCTACACCTTC.

The chain recombines TRBV28 with TRBJ2-7, with D perhaps matching TRBD1 (6 bases). This CDR3 is built from 15 residues. Trimming removed 2 bases at V and 7 bases at J, with 18 bases between. CDR1 is MDHEN, CDR2 SYDVKM, per germline. CDR3 bases: TGTGCCAGCAGTTTACAGGGGCCTAGGCTCTGGGAGCAGTACTTC. Translation: CASSLQGPRLWEQYF.

The chain has TRBV19 and TRBJ1-2; D call uncertain. Germline loops: CDR1 LNHDA, CDR2 SQIVND (reference sequence). V gave up 1 base and J gave up 1 base, with 10 bases separating them. The CDR3 spans 15 residues. CDR3 sequence: CASSIGGSYNYGYTF. CDR3 bases: TGTGCCAGTAGTATAGGAGGGTCTTATAACTATGGCTACACCTTC.

The chain employs TRBV6-1 and TRBJ2-7, with 7 positions matching TRBD2. This CDR3 is built from 12 residues. V was clipped by 6 bases and J by 2 bases; unmatched bases: 1. The V gene's germline CDR1 is MNHNS and CDR2 SASEGT. DNA of the CDR3: TGTGCCAGCAGAGGGACTACCTACGAGCAGTACTTC. Amino acids: CASRGTTYEQYF.

This clone showed up just a few times. The gene calls are TRBV11-2 and TRBJ2-7; TRBD1 is a possible D gene (6 bases). The CDR3 has 14 residues. From germline, CDR1 is SGHAT and CDR2 FQNNGV. With 2 bases removed from V and 4 bases from J, the gap between germline ends came to 12 bases. The CDR3: CASSLIPGEYEQYF. The CDR3 DNA is TGTGCCAGCAGCTTAATCCCAGGGGAATACGAGCAGTACTTC.

The genes are TRBV27 and TRBJ2-6, with 8 bases that match TRBD1. Unmatched junction bases numbered 7, after V lost 6 bases and J lost 0 bases. The CDR3 extends over 17 amino acids. Germline CDR1 is MNHEY and CDR2 is SMNVEV (reference sequence). CDR3 nucleotide sequence: TGTGCCAGCAGGACAGGGGTATTAGACTCTGGGGCCAACGTCCTGACTTTC. It translates to CASRTGVLDSGANVLTF. Supplemented by reference TRBV27 and TRBJ2-6, the full variable domain reads EAQVTQNPRYLITVTGKKLTVTCSQNMNHEYMSWYRQDPGLGLRQIYYSMNVEVTDKGDVPEGYKVSRKEKRNFPLILESPSPNQTSLYFCASRTGVLDSGANVLTFGAGSRLTVL.

This chain uses TRBV30 with TRBJ1-3, with a weak D call TRBD1 (5 bases). Germline lookup yields CDR1 GTSNPN and CDR2 SVGIG (reference sequence). The CDR3 consists of 15 residues. With 2 bases removed from V and 0 bases from J, the gap between germline ends came to 11 bases. The CDR3 reads CAWSLRTPSGNTIYF. Here the CDR3 DNA reads TGTGCCTGGAGTCTACGGACACCCTCTGGAAACACCATATATTTT.

This sequence joins TRBV6-5 and TRBJ1-1, with 9 bases identical to TRBD1. Trimming at V came to 0 bases and at J to 4 bases, leaving 3 bases not matched to a gene. Germline-derived CDR1 and CDR2 are MNHEY and SVGAGI. The CDR3 totals 15 residues. In DNA form, the CDR3 reads TGTGCCAGCAGTTACTCAAGACAGGGGGGCACTGAAGCTTTCTTT. Encoded protein: CASSYSRQGGTEAFF.